The sequence of this TCR beta chain was determined in a study of cytomegalovirus exposure and HLA in healthy donors. In the study overall: Findings of an earlier analysis included some 120 million unique TCR beta sequences from some 180 million T cells.

Healthy people donating bone marrow made up the donors. CDR3 size: 16 residues. V was clipped by 2 bases and J by 0 bases, with 11 bases between them. CDR1 and CDR2 (germline): MNHNS, SASEGT. This PCR relied on a set of 60 Vbeta primers and 13 Jbeta primers. Profiling relied on immunoSEQ multiplex PCR, and the TCRdb table lists in-frame clones only, not all of them. The data contain about 91,000 clones, around nine tenths of them singletons. Sequencing used PBMCs. The V and J genes are TRBV6-1 and TRBJ1-5; D call uncertain. This clonotype was sampled from a man aged 30 to 45 in good health and CMV-seropositive. In DNA, the CDR3 is TGTGCCAGCAGTGAAATCAGACTTGATAGCAATCAGCCCCAGCATTTT. Translated, it gives CASSEIRLDSNQPQHF.